The rows below give T cell receptor beta chains drawn from one sample of a study of blood T cells in healthy people across ages. TCRdb redid the calling of the 5' RACE reads with MiXCR, one entry per CDR3 protein. The sample lists hundreds of thousands of distinct CDR3 sequences, around 42% occurring once. Material: blood. The source of these receptors is a man aged 60 to 75 in good health. The CDR3 runs from the conserved cysteine through the conserved F or W. The order of the fields is V gene, J gene, D gene, clone size, CDR3 protein, CDR3 DNA. The D gene is left open where the match is weak. Clone size is not always given. Where it is, it says once, few, many or a class for expanded clones.

TRBV6-1	TRBJ2-5	-	-	CASSEGHLKETQYF	TGTGCCAGCAGTGAAGGGCATCTGAAAGAGACCCAGTACTTC
TRBV7-9	TRBJ2-5	-	-	CVSSPSDSGGRGETQYF	TGTGTCAGCAGCCCCAGTGATTCTGGGGGACGCGGGGAGACCCAGTACTTC
TRBV7-2	TRBJ2-7	-	once	CASSPGGPTSYEQYF	TGTGCCAGCAGCCCGGGGGGCCCCACCTCCTACGAGCAGTACTTC
TRBV4-3	TRBJ1-1	TRBD1	few	CASSDRTGRDTEAFF	TGCGCCAGCAGCGATAGGACAGGGCGAGACACTGAAGCTTTCTTT
TRBV13	TRBJ1-1	TRBD1	-	CASSLDGTGGGTEAFF	TGTGCCAGCAGCTTAGATGGGACAGGGGGAGGTACTGAAGCTTTCTTT
TRBV24-1	TRBJ2-1	-	-	CATSDPGLREQFF	TGTGCCACCAGTGATCCGGGGTTGCGTGAGCAGTTCTTC
TRBV27	TRBJ1-2	-	-	CASRTGTEYGYTF	TGTGCCAGCAGGACCGGGACGGAGTATGGCTACACCTTC
TRBV7-9	TRBJ1-1	-	-	CASSLGRVGGSEAFF	TGTGCCAGCAGCTTAGGGCGTGTTGGGGGGTCTGAAGCTTTCTTT
TRBV5-6	TRBJ2-1	TRBD2	-	CASSRGGLNNEQFF	TGTGCCAGCAGCCGCGGGGGACTAAACAATGAGCAGTTCTTC
TRBV4-1	TRBJ1-4	-	-	CASSQAPGREKLFF	TGCGCCAGCAGCCAAGCCCCCGGGAGGGAAAAACTGTTTTTT
TRBV7-2	TRBJ1-1	TRBD1	-	CASSYRTGGSEAFF	TGTGCCAGCAGCTACCGGACAGGGGGCAGCGAAGCTTTCTTT
TRBV25-1	TRBJ2-5	TRBD1	-	CASSDDRGDERYF	TGTGCCAGCAGTGACGACAGGGGTGACGAGCGGTACTTC
TRBV25-1	TRBJ1-4	-	-	CASSESRGSEKLFF	TGTGCCAGCAGTGAATCTCGGGGAAGCGAAAAACTGTTTTTT
TRBV6-2/TRBV6-3	TRBJ2-5	-	few	CASSRLLSRMETQYF	TGTGCCAGCAGCAGACTCCTCTCGAGGATGGAGACCCAGTACTTC
TRBV29-1	TRBJ1-2	-	once	CSVEDNGRNYGYTF	TGCAGCGTTGAAGATAACGGCCGGAACTATGGCTACACCTTC
TRBV18	TRBJ2-1	-	-	CASSPEEEQFF	TGTGCCAGCTCCCCCGAGGAGGAGCAGTTCTTC
TRBV20-1	TRBJ2-2	TRBD2	-	CSAQIAGGTGELFF	TGCAGTGCCCAAATAGCGGGGGGGACCGGGGAGCTGTTTTTT
TRBV7-2	TRBJ1-2	TRBD1	-	CASRNRGGYTF	TGTGCCAGCAGGAACAGGGGAGGCTACACCTTC
TRBV7-2	TRBJ2-5	-	-	CASGRQHAEETQYF	TGTGCCAGCGGCCGACAGCACGCCGAAGAGACCCAGTACTTC
TRBV12-3/TRBV12-4	TRBJ2-1	TRBD1	once	CVSSPQRGQNNEQFF	TGTGTCAGCAGTCCACAGAGGGGACAGAACAATGAGCAGTTCTTC
TRBV20-1	TRBJ1-1	TRBD1	once	CSARDRVNTEAFF	TGCAGTGCCAGGGACAGGGTGAACACTGAAGCTTTCTTT